This T cell receptor beta chain was sequenced for a study of regulatory T cells in long-lasting Graves disease. This clonotype was seen repeatedly, ten times or more. What it recognizes is unknown. Indicated time point: newly diagnosed GD, antithyroid drugs for less than 3 months. PBMCs provided the RNA from which the TCR library was made. The peripheral blood volume drawn was 7 to 10 milliliters, and it was collected into EDTA tubes. Trimming removed 3 bases at V and 2 bases at J, with 14 bases between. The CDR3 sequence is 14 residues long. In germline, CDR1 is GTSNPN, CDR2 SVGIG (reference sequence). Sequencing libraries for TCR beta were prepared with iRepertoire HTBI primers and Arm-PCR of CDR3 regions. TCRdb re-derived calls from the multiplex PCR reads in MiXCR, one entry per CDR3 protein. The table records 680,000 or so distinct CDR3 sequences, approximately 15% of them present only once. Study observations and caveats: With approximately 2,500 shared public clonotypes, persistent patients exceeded new patients, who shared over 950.

The same data also contributed to another study, on T cells in Graves' hyperthyroidism and ophthalmopathy. From that report: RT-PCR in the first round (using the HTBI primer set) targeted the TCR CDR3.

This clonotype was obtained from a woman aged 25 to 45 with Graves disease. The chain uses TRBV30 and TRBJ2-7; no clear D. This sample comprised peripheral blood mononuclear cells (PBMCs), obtained at new diagnosis, from a patient treated with antithyroid drugs. This CDR3 is CAWREGKVPYEQYF. DNA for the CDR3: TGTGCCTGGAGGGAAGGGAAGGTACCCTACGAGCAGTACTTC.